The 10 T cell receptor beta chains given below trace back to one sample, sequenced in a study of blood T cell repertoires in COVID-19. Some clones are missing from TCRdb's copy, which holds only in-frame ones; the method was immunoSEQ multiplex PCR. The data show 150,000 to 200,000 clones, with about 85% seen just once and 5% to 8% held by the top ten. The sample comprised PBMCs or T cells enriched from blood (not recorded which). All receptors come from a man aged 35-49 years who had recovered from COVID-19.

Written as DNA, the CDR3 is TGTGCCAGCAGCTTGACAGGCGCTTTGCCCAGGGAATCCTATGGCTACACCTTC. It codes for CASSLTGALPRESYGYTF. The chain employs TRBV5-6 and TRBJ1-2; D possibly corresponds to TRBD1 (5 bases). Germline lookup yields CDR1 SGHDT and CDR2 YYEEEE. CDR3 size: 18 residues. Trimming stripped 1 base from V and 4 bases from J, with 23 bases between.

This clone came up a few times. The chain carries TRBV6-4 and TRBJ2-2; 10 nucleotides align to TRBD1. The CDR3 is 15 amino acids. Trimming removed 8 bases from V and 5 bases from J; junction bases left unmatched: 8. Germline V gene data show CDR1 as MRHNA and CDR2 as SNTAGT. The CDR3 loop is CASRRDRGETGELFF. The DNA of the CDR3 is TGTGCCAGCCGCCGGGACAGGGGAGAAACCGGGGAGCTGTTTTTT.

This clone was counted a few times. CDR3 sequence (DNA): TGTGCCTGGAGTCTCCACTTACAGGGGTTGGCGGGAAACACCATATATTTT. Its translation is CAWSLHLQGLAGNTIYF. The chain links TRBV30 to TRBJ1-3; 7 bases match TRBD1. Germline assignment: CDR1 GTSNPN and CDR2 SVGIG (reference sequence). Trimming cost V 2 bases and J 4 bases; bases outside gene matches: 14. The CDR3 extends over 17 amino acids. Combining the CDR3 with reference TRBV30 and TRBJ1-3 gives the whole variable domain SQTIHQWPATLVQPVGSPLSLECTVEGTSNPNLYWYRQAAGRGLQLLFYSVGIGQISSEVPQNLSASRPQDRQFILSSKKLLLSDSGFYLCAWSLHLQGLAGNTIYFGEGSWLTVV.

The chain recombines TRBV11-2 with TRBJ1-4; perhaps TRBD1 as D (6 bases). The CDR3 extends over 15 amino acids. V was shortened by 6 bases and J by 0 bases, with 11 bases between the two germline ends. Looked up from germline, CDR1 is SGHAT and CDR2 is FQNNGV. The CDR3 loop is CASRKPGATNEKLFF. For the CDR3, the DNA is TGTGCCAGCAGAAAACCAGGGGCAACTAATGAAAAACTGTTTTTT.

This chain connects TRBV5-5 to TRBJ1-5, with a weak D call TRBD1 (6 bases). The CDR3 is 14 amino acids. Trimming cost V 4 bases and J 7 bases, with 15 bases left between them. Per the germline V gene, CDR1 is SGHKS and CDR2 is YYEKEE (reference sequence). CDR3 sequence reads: CASSPLDRWQPQHF. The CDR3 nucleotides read TGTGCCAGCAGCCCTCTGGACAGATGGCAGCCCCAGCATTTT.

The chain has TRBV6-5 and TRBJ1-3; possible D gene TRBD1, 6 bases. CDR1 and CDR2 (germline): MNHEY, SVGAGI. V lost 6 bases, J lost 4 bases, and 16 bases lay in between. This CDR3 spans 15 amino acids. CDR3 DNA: TGTGCCAGCAGCTTCGCCAGGGGTTCCGGAAACACCATATATTTT. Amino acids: CASSFARGSGNTIYF.

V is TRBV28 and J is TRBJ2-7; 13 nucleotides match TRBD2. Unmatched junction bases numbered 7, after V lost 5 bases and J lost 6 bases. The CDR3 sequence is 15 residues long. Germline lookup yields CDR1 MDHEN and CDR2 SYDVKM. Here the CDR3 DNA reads TGTGCCAGCAGTCCCGGACTAGCGGGAGTTCGCGAGCAGTACTTC. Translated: CASSPGLAGVREQYF.

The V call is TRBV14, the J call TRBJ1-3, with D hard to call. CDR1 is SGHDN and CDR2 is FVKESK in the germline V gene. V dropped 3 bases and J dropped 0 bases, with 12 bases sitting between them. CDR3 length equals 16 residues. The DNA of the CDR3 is TGTGCCAGCAGCCATCAAGTCCGGAGCTCTGGAAACACCATATATTTT. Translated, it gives CASSHQVRSSGNTIYF.

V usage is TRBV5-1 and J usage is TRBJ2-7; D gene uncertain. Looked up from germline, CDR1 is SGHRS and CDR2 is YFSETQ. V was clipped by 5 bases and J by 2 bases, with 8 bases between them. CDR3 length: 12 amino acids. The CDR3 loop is CASSPTTYEQYF. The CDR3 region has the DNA TGCGCCAGCAGTCCCACTACCTACGAGCAGTACTTC.

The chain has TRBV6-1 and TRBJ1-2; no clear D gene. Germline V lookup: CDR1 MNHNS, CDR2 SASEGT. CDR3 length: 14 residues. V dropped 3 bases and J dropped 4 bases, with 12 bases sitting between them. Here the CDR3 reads CASSDTQITYGYTF. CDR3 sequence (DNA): TGTGCCAGCAGTGATACACAGATTACCTATGGCTACACCTTC.